The present entry profiles one T cell receptor (beta chain) with its context. The sample belongs to a study of blood T cell repertoires in COVID-19. Background on the study: Acute-phase and convalescent COVID-19 samples originated in the United States, Italy and Spain.

Measured with immunoSEQ multiplex PCR; TCRdb has only the in-frame clones, and not every one. The table lists roughly 320,000 clones, just over 85% of them singletons. The CDR3 length is 15 residues. Germline CDR1 is SGDLS and CDR2 is YYNGEE. Trimming left V 0 bases short and J 1 base short, with 10 bases between. The participants were between about 18 and 95 years old and came from 24 US areas. Participants' reported clinical history set cohort assignment. For recovered donors of Cohort 3, there were two negative PCRs, clearance, or symptom resolution. This TCR derives from a man younger than 40 who had recovered from COVID-19. What was sequenced was PBMCs or T cells enriched from blood (not recorded which). The chain is built from TRBV9 and TRBJ1-1, with D uncertain. The CDR3 loop is CASSVVPEGNTEAFF. The CDR3 region has the DNA TGTGCCAGCAGCGTAGTTCCGGAGGGGAACACTGAAGCTTTCTTT.